This T cell receptor (beta chain) was identified in a study of blood T cell repertoires in COVID-19. Study processing details: Counts of nucleated cells, estimated from reference gene primer amplification, were obtained. Measured with immunoSEQ multiplex PCR; TCRdb has only the in-frame clones, and not every one. The DNA gave D and trimming, while V, J and clone size come from that table. Counted here are some 96,000 clones, 90% occurring once; the ten biggest clones make up 1.5% to 2%. The CDR3 is made up of 16 amino acids. The germline V gene encodes CDR1 SGHRS and CDR2 YFSETQ. V shed 4 bases and J 3 bases; nucleotides not matched to a gene: 6.

The J gene is TRBJ1-3, the V gene TRBV5-1, with 11 positions matching TRBD1. Source material: peripheral blood. This TCR was sampled from a man aged 60-69 years with acute or convalescent COVID-19. The CDR3 DNA is TGCGCCAGCAGCGCCGGACAGGGGGCTTATGGAAACACCATATATTTT. The encoded protein is CASSAGQGAYGNTIYF.